The entry below gives a single TCR beta chain sequence along with its context. Its specificity is unknown. The length of the CDR3 is 13 residues. Trimming removed 5 bases at V and 6 bases at J, with 16 bases between. The germline CDR1 and CDR2 sequences are SQVTM and ANQGSEA. Mismatch repair deficiency was confirmed in all patients, by PCR or immunohistochemistry. The TCR-sequenced patients were a few responders to pembrolizumab. Clones were sequenced by immunoSEQ multiplex PCR, and TCRdb holds only the in-frame ones, with some missing. The table lists tens of thousands of clones, 70% to 85% of them singletons. The data are from a study of PD-1 blockade in mismatch repair-deficient tumors. Study findings and constraints: After pembrolizumab, tumor-resident clones rose rapidly, then generally contracted before radiologic responses.

The J gene is TRBJ1-1, the V gene TRBV29-1; the D is unclear. Sequencing used peripheral blood, obtained 2 weeks after starting pembrolizumab. The receptor comes from an adult with mismatch repair-deficient cancer. The CDR3 DNA sequence: TGCAGCGTTAAGACACAACCTACCGCTGAAGCTTTCTTT. Translating it yields CSVKTQPTAEAFF.